Following are 28 T cell receptor beta chains from one sample sequenced in a study of shared T cell receptors in the human thymus. Sequencing was performed with immunoSEQ multiplex PCR; in TCRdb, only in-frame clones are kept and a portion is missing. The table includes under 700,000 clones, more than 75% detected once. These data were also reused for a study on human thymus T cells.

Specimen: thymocytes. These receptors originate from a boy in the first two years of life with a congenital heart defect.

This chain connects TRBV30 to TRBJ1-3, with D perhaps TRBD1 (5 bases). CDR1 and CDR2 from the germline V gene are GTSNPN and SVGIG (reference sequence). This CDR3 is 14 amino acids long. Trimming pared 4 bases from V and 8 bases from J, leaving 18 bases between. Here the CDR3 DNA reads TGTGCCTGGACTTCTGGCAGGGTTGTCCACACCATATATTTT. This translates into CAWTSGRVVHTIYF.

This clone showed up just once. The rearrangement joins TRBV5-1 to TRBJ2-7, with 8 bases lining up with TRBD1. J lost 0 bases, V lost 2 bases, and 1 base had no gene match. This CDR3 is built from 14 residues. Germline V gene data show CDR1 as SGHRS and CDR2 as YFSETQ. The CDR3 DNA is TGCGCCAGCAGCTTCACAGGGGGCTCCTACGAGCAGTACTTC. This codes for CASSFTGGSYEQYF.

The chain combines TRBV15 with TRBJ1-3, with 8 bases fitting TRBD1. The CDR3 consists of 18 residues. The germline V gene encodes CDR1 LNHNV and CDR2 YYDKDF (reference sequence). V gave up 0 bases and J gave up 3 bases; unmatched junction bases: 10. Here the CDR3 reads CATSRDPLTGVDGNTIYF. In DNA, the CDR3 is TGTGCCACCAGCAGAGATCCCCTGACAGGGGTAGATGGAAACACCATATATTTT.

This clone was counted once. This sequence joins TRBV6-5 and TRBJ1-6, with a tentative D call TRBD1 (6 bases). V was shortened by 4 bases and J by 9 bases, with 16 bases between the two germline ends. CDR3 length: 15 residues. Germline-derived CDR1 and CDR2 are MNHEY and SVGAGI. This CDR3 reads CASSSGGMRSSPLHF. CDR3 coding DNA: TGTGCCAGCAGTTCTGGGGGCATGAGGTCTTCACCCCTCCACTTT.

The chain joins TRBV5-1 to TRBJ2-5, with 14 bases identical to TRBD2. The CDR3 consists of 20 residues. In germline, CDR1 is SGHRS, CDR2 YFSETQ. V trimming: 2 bases; J trimming: 3 bases; junction bases outside the gene matches: 15. The CDR3 region is CASSFEQGGTSGSVEETQYF. As DNA, the CDR3 is TGCGCCAGCAGCTTTGAACAGGGAGGGACTAGCGGGAGCGTGGAAGAGACCCAGTACTTC. Supplemented by reference TRBV5-1 and TRBJ2-5, the full variable domain reads KAGVTQTPRYLIKTRGQQVTLSCSPISGHRSVSWYQQTPGQGLQFLFEYFSETQRNKGNFPGRFSGRQFSNSRSEMNVSTLELGDSALYLCASSFEQGGTSGSVEETQYFGPGTRLLVL.

The rearrangement links TRBV7-2 to TRBJ2-7; D is perhaps TRBD2 (6 bases). The V gene lost 1 base and the J gene lost 6 bases, with 7 bases spanning the gap. This CDR3 is 12 amino acids long. The germline V gene encodes CDR1 SGHTA and CDR2 FQGNSA. CDR3 in DNA: TGTGCCAGCAGCTTAGGGGACTGCGAGCAGTACTTC. Its protein is CASSLGDCEQYF.

This chain joins TRBV6-1 and TRBJ2-3; TRBD2 matches at 9 bases. Germline CDR1 MNHNS, CDR2 SASEGT. The CDR3 length is 16 residues. The V gene end was trimmed by 2 bases and the J gene end by 4 bases; junction bases not matched to a gene: 7. Written as DNA, the CDR3 is TGTGCCAGCAGTGAACGGTCTAGCGGGAAGGCAGATACGCAGTATTTT. Translating gives CASSERSSGKADTQYF.

CDR3 residues: CASALPTGGSYGYTF. The CDR3 bases are TGTGCTAGTGCCCTACCGACAGGGGGCAGCTATGGCTACACCTTC. J is TRBJ1-2 and V is TRBV12-5, with TRBD1 matching over 10 bases. The germline V gene has CDR1 LGHNT and CDR2 FRNRAP. V lost 7 bases to trimming and J lost 4 bases; unmatched junction nucleotides: 9. CDR3 size: 15 residues.

V and J are TRBV12-2 and TRBJ2-1; the table's D call, TRBD2, was not checked against the DNA. TRBV12-2 is recorded as a pseudogene. The CDR3 consists of 15 residues. The CDR3 loop reads CASRLARVEDNEQFF. CDR3 nucleotide sequence: TGTGCAAGTCGCTTAGCGCGGGTCGAGGACAATGAGCAGTTCTTC.

J is TRBJ1-5 and V is TRBV7-9; possible D gene TRBD1, 6 bases. Germline CDR1 SEHNR, CDR2 FQNEAQ (reference sequence). V lost 0 bases to trimming and J lost 5 bases, with 14 bases between them. CDR3 length: 16 residues. The CDR3 loop reads CASSLALSEGDQPQHF. The CDR3 bases are TGTGCCAGCAGCTTAGCTCTCAGCGAGGGGGATCAGCCCCAGCATTTT.

This rearrangement joins TRBV27 to TRBJ2-7, with 14 bases that match TRBD2. This CDR3 has 15 amino acids. Per germline, CDR1 MNHEY and CDR2 SMNVEV (reference sequence). The ends lost 5 bases at V and 6 bases at J; junction bases unmatched: 6. CDR3 coding DNA: TGTGCCAGCAGTCAGGGGACTAGCGGGAGAGGCGAGCAGTACTTC. It yields the protein CASSQGTSGRGEQYF.

The rearrangement uses TRBV5-6 and TRBJ2-1; TRBD2 agrees at 7 bases. There are 19 residues in the CDR3. V lost 1 base, J lost 4 bases, and 17 bases stayed unmatched. Germline CDR1 and CDR2: SGHDT and YYEEEE. The CDR3 loop reads CASSLLVWEGGSPYNEQFF. The CDR3 nucleotides read TGTGCCAGCAGCTTGTTAGTTTGGGAGGGAGGTTCCCCTTACAATGAGCAGTTCTTC.

This chain connects TRBV30 to TRBJ2-1; 11 bases are a match to TRBD2. The length of the CDR3 is 14 residues. Per the germline V gene, CDR1 is GTSNPN and CDR2 is SVGIG (reference sequence). With 7 bases clipped from V and 5 bases from J, the junction kept 7 bases outside the gene matches. CDR3 sequence: CASPGTSGNNEQFF. CDR3 nucleotides: TGTGCCTCCCCCGGGACTAGCGGAAACAATGAGCAGTTCTTC.

The table lists this clone with a few counts. At one boundary the junction diverges from the germline segment, which might be a read error. The chain uses TRBV6-1 and TRBJ1-3; no definite D call. This CDR3 comprises 16 residues. In germline, CDR1 is MNHNS, CDR2 SASEGT. CDR3 in amino acids: CASSDGPGLAGPPWDF. In DNA, the CDR3 is TGTGCCAGCAGTGATGGCCCTGGACTAGCGGGCCCACCATGGGATTTT.

The chain combines TRBV2 with TRBJ2-1; 10 positions match TRBD2. The CDR3 spans 14 residues. The germline V gene has CDR1 SNHLY and CDR2 FYNNEI. Losses at the gene ends were 7 bases for V and 6 bases for J; bases not matched to a gene: 6. The CDR3 sequence: CASTSGRGSNEQFF. CDR3 coding DNA: TGTGCCAGCACCAGCGGGAGGGGGAGCAATGAGCAGTTCTTC.

V gene TRBV4-3 combines with J gene TRBJ2-1; 7 bases agree with TRBD2. Losses at the gene ends were 5 bases for V and 9 bases for J; bases not matched to a gene: 13. The CDR3 extends over 15 amino acids. Germline values: CDR1 LGHNA, CDR2 YSLEER. This CDR3 is CASSYRGVPWGEQFF. The CDR3 DNA reads TGCGCCAGCAGCTATCGGGGGGTACCCTGGGGTGAGCAGTTCTTC.

The J gene is TRBJ2-7, the V gene TRBV6-5; 11 nucleotides line up with TRBD2. Looked up from germline, CDR1 is MNHEY and CDR2 is SVGAGI. After removal of 3 bases from V and 3 bases from J, the junction contained 1 base not matched to a gene. The CDR3 has 14 residues. CDR3 coding DNA: TGTGCCAGCAGTTATGGGACTAGCGGCTACGAGCAGTACTTC. Translated, it gives CASSYGTSGYEQYF.

This clone came up a few times. The chain is built from TRBV5-8 and TRBJ2-3; D is perhaps TRBD2 (6 bases). V was clipped by 0 bases and J by 1 base, with 9 bases between them. Per the germline V gene, CDR1 is SGHTS and CDR2 is YDEGEE. The CDR3 spans 15 residues. In DNA, the CDR3 is TGTGCCAGCAGCTTGGCGAGACTAGGCACAGATACGCAGTATTTT. Its protein is CASSLARLGTDTQYF. Using reference TRBV5-8 and TRBJ2-3 for the parts outside the CDR3, the full variable domain is EAGVTQSPTHLIKTRGQQATLRCSPISGHTSVYWYQQALGLGLQFLLWYDEGEERNRGNFPPRFSGRQFPNYSSELNVNALELEDSALYLCASSLARLGTDTQYFGPGTRLTVL.

The chain couples TRBV7-9 to TRBJ2-7; D is possibly TRBD1 (5 bases). V gave up 1 base and J gave up 6 bases, with 10 bases separating them. The CDR3 is made up of 13 amino acids. Germline CDR1 SEHNR, CDR2 FQNEAQ (reference sequence). The CDR3, as DNA: TGTGCCAGCAGCTTAGACCAGGGTCCCGAGCAGTACTTC. Translating gives CASSLDQGPEQYF.

V and J are TRBV6-5 and TRBJ2-7; D is possibly TRBD2 (6 bases). The CDR3 runs to 13 residues. Looked up from germline, CDR1 is MNHEY and CDR2 is SVGAGI. The V and J ends lost 8 bases and 6 bases respectively, with 17 bases between them. The chain's CDR3 is CASCRGTTSEQYF. In DNA form, the CDR3 reads TGTGCCAGCTGCCGCGGGACGACTTCCGAGCAGTACTTC.

The V gene is TRBV14, the J gene TRBJ2-5, with TRBD2 matching 11 bases. This CDR3 has 18 amino acids. In germline, CDR1 is SGHDN, CDR2 FVKESK. J lost 5 bases, V lost 4 bases, and 15 bases had no gene match. In DNA, the CDR3 is TGTGCCAGCAGCCCTTTAGGGCTAGCGGGAGGCCCTCGGGAGACCCAGTACTTC. As protein: CASSPLGLAGGPRETQYF. The variable domain in full, completed from reference TRBV14 and TRBJ2-5, reads EAGVTQFPSHSVIEKGQTVTLRCDPISGHDNLYWYRRVMGKEIKFLLHFVKESKQDESGMPNNRFLAERTGGTYSTLKVQPAELEDSGVYFCASSPLGLAGGPRETQYFGPGTRLLVL.

V gene TRBV19 combines with J gene TRBJ2-7, with TRBD1 as a possible D gene (6 bases). V was clipped by 3 bases and J by 5 bases, with 32 bases between them. This CDR3 spans 20 amino acids. In germline, CDR1 is LNHDA, CDR2 SQIVND (reference sequence). The CDR3, as DNA: TGTGCCAGTAGTATCCAAATCAGGGGACCACCCTATAGAGGGATCCACGAGCAGTACTTC. It specifies CASSIQIRGPPYRGIHEQYF.

This chain connects TRBV9 to TRBJ1-4; TRBD1 matches 11 bases. CDR1 and CDR2 (germline): SGDLS, YYNGEE. This CDR3 has 17 amino acids. Trimming removed 2 bases from V and 8 bases from J; junction bases left unmatched: 11. The CDR3 is CASSVTLDRGRGEKLFF. CDR3 sequence (DNA): TGTGCCAGCAGCGTCACCCTGGACAGGGGGCGAGGGGAAAAACTGTTTTTT.

V usage is TRBV28 and J usage is TRBJ2-7, with 8 bases fitting TRBD1. Germline values: CDR1 MDHEN, CDR2 SYDVKM. This CDR3 has 17 residues. J was trimmed by 0 bases and V by 1 base; bases with no gene match: 8. This CDR3 reads CASSLSRTGSLSYEQYF. The CDR3 coding sequence is TGTGCCAGCAGTTTATCCAGGACAGGGAGCCTCTCCTACGAGCAGTACTTC.

V gene TRBV5-1 combines with J gene TRBJ1-1, with a tentative D call TRBD1 (6 bases). V gave up 4 bases and J gave up 7 bases, with 20 bases separating them. Germline CDR1 and CDR2: SGHRS and YFSETQ. The CDR3 spans 15 residues. The CDR3 loop reads CASSTRGGLGFEAFF. The CDR3 nucleotides are TGCGCCAGCAGCACGAGGGGGGGGTTGGGGTTTGAAGCTTTCTTT.

On this clone: At one end, the junction sequence differs from germline, possibly due to a read error. This chain uses TRBV5-6 with TRBJ1-2; maybe TRBD1 (6 bases). CDR1 and CDR2 from the germline V gene are SGHDT and YYEEEE. The CDR3 has 11 amino acids. Here the CDR3 DNA reads TGTGCCAGCAGCAACCCGACAGGCCCCGACTTC. This sequence encodes CASSNPTGPDF.

J is TRBJ1-5 and V is TRBV21-1; the table's D call, TRBD1, has no DNA check behind it. TRBV21-1 is classified as a pseudogene. This CDR3 region has 15 residues. CDR3: CASSKEAGFSKPQHF. CDR3 in DNA: TGTGCCAGCAGCAAAGAAGCAGGGTTTAGCAAGCCCCAGCATTTT.

J is TRBJ1-4 and V is TRBV4-3, with D possibly being TRBD1 (5 bases). The germline gives CDR1 LGHNA, CDR2 YSLEER. The CDR3 has 18 residues. V dropped 4 bases and J dropped 0 bases, with 18 bases sitting between them. Written as DNA, the CDR3 is TGCGCCAGCAGCCCCACGGAAGACAGTCCTGCAACTAATGAAAAACTGTTTTTT. Its translation: CASSPTEDSPATNEKLFF.